A selection of T cell receptor beta chains follows, all from one sample in a study of shared clonotypes between healthy human individuals. The table came from immunoSEQ multiplex PCR; TCRdb's copy has only in-frame clones and leaves some out. The data contain about 600,000 clones, approximately 97% of them singletons. Sequenced material: naive CD4+ T cells sorted from blood. Source of these receptors: a young woman in good health. The CDR3 runs from the conserved cysteine through the conserved F or W. A D gene is named only where the DNA matches it firmly. A row's size may be missing; if present it is once, few, many or a size class.

clone size	J gene	D gene	V gene	CDR3 DNA	CDR3 protein
NA	TRBJ2-2	NA	TRBV9	TGTGCCAGCAGCCCCCGTGAAGTTTCACAGGTCCACGGGGAGCTGTTTTTT	CASSPREVSQVHGELFF
NA	TRBJ1-6	TRBD1	TRBV6-5	TGTGCCAGCAGTTTCTCCAGGACAGGGGACAATTCACCCCTCCACTTT	CASSFSRTGDNSPLHF
NA	TRBJ2-5	TRBD2	TRBV30	TGTGCCTGGAGTGTGTGGCTAGCGGGAGGAGAGACCCAGTACTTC	CAWSVWLAGGETQYF
NA	TRBJ1-2	TRBD1	TRBV6-6	TGTGCCAGCAGTTTCGAGGGGGCGACGGGCTACACCTTC	CASSFEGATGYTF
once	TRBJ1-1	TRBD1	TRBV6-1	TGTGCCACCCGCGGACAGGGGTACAGTGAAGCTTTCTTT	CATRGQGYSEAFF
once	TRBJ2-7	TRBD1	TRBV5-1	TGCGCCAGCAGCCCAGGGACAGGGGGGGACTACGAGCAGTACTTC	CASSPGTGGDYEQYF
NA	TRBJ2-7	NA	TRBV28	TGTGCCAGCACCCAAAGCGGGTGGGCCTACGAGCAGTACTTC	CASTQSGWAYEQYF
once	TRBJ1-3	TRBD1	TRBV5-6	TGTGCCAGCAGCCGACAGGGGTCTGGAAACACCATATATTTT	CASSRQGSGNTIYF
NA	TRBJ2-7	TRBD2	TRBV28	TGTGCCATCACCTCAAAGAGCGGGAGGCCATACGAGCAGTACTTC	CAITSKSGRPYEQYF
NA	TRBJ2-3	NA	TRBV5-4	TGTGCCAGCAGCTTGTTCGGTGGGGATACGCAGTATTTT	CASSLFGGDTQYF
NA	TRBJ2-1	NA	TRBV28	TGTGCCAGCAGGCCATCAGCGGTCGATGAGCAGTTCTTC	CASRPSAVDEQFF
once	TRBJ2-2	TRBD2	TRBV27	TGTGCCAGCGGAACGACAGTGGGGGACTATATCACCGGGGAGCTGTTTTTT	CASGTTVGDYITGELFF
NA	TRBJ2-3	NA	TRBV9	TGTGCCGGCGATATTTGCACAGATACGCAGTATTTT	CAGDICTDTQYF
NA	TRBJ1-5	TRBD1	TRBV6-1	TGTGCCAGCAGTCGGGGACAGGGGGCTCAGCCCCAGCATTTT	CASSRGQGAQPQHF
once	TRBJ2-3	TRBD2	TRBV4-2	TGTGCCAGCAGCCAAGGACTAGCGAGCACAGATACGCAGTATTTT	CASSQGLASTDTQYF
NA	TRBJ2-7	TRBD1	TRBV10-1	TGCGCCAGCAGTGACGACAGGGGCTACGAGCAGTACTTC	CASSDDRGYEQYF
once	TRBJ2-1	TRBD2	TRBV13	TGTGCCAGCAGCTCCGCTAGCGGGAGGGTCTGGGATGAGCAGTTCTTC	CASSSASGRVWDEQFF
NA	TRBJ1-2	TRBD1	TRBV19	TGTGCCAGTAGTGAAACCTCCCGACAGGGAGAGGGTGGCTACACCTTC	CASSETSRQGEGGYTF
NA	TRBJ1-2	NA	TRBV5-5	TGTGCCAGCAGAGGGCAGGTTCAACTAAAATATGGCTACACCTTC	CASRGQVQLKYGYTF
NA	TRBJ2-5	NA	TRBV2	TGTGCCAGCAGTGAAGCGAGGCCTCCTCTGGCGCCGCAGTACTTC	CASSEARPPLAPQYF
NA	TRBJ2-2	NA	TRBV7-2	TGTGCCAGCAGCTTAGCGACGGGGGTTAGTACCGGGGAGCTGTTTTTT	CASSLATGVSTGELFF
NA	TRBJ2-3	NA	TRBV28	TGTGCCAGCAACACGGACGGTAGCACAGATACGCAGTATTTT	CASNTDGSTDTQYF
NA	TRBJ2-3	NA	TRBV11-2	TGTGCCAGCAGCTTAGAACAGCGGCCCACAGATACGCAGTATTTT	CASSLEQRPTDTQYF
NA	TRBJ2-7	TRBD1	TRBV4-1	TGCGCCAGCAGCCAAGCCGACAGGGAAGGATACGAGCAGTACTTC	CASSQADREGYEQYF
NA	TRBJ2-7	NA	TRBV6-5	TGTGCCAGCAGGCGGGACAGTGCCTACGAGCAGTACTTC	CASRRDSAYEQYF
NA	TRBJ2-6	TRBD1	TRBV7-9	TGTGCCAGCAGCTTAGGGGGACAGGGAAACCCTGGGGCCAACGTCCTGACTTTC	CASSLGGQGNPGANVLTF
NA	TRBJ2-3	NA	TRBV19	TGTGCCAGTAAAGTCAAGGCAGACACAGATACGCAGTATTTT	CASKVKADTDTQYF
NA	TRBJ2-2	NA	TRBV28	TGTGCCAGCACCTGGGGGGATACCGGGGAGCTGTTTTTT	CASTWGDTGELFF
NA	TRBJ2-3	TRBD1	TRBV29-1	TGCAGCGTTGGATTTGTAGGACAGGGGGCATGGGATACGCAGTATTTT	CSVGFVGQGAWDTQYF
NA	TRBJ2-3	TRBD2	TRBV28	TGTGCCAGCTCGACTAGCGGGAGCACAGATACGCAGTATTTT	CASSTSGSTDTQYF
NA	TRBJ2-2	TRBD1	TRBV2	TGTGCCAGCAGGGACAGGGGGCCGGCGAACACCGGGGAGCTGTTTTTT	CASRDRGPANTGELFF
NA	TRBJ2-7	NA	TRBV5-1	TGCGCCAGCAGCTTCCGGACACCAACCTACGAGCAGTACTTC	CASSFRTPTYEQYF
once	TRBJ2-2	NA	TRBV7-7	TGTGCCAGCAGCTCTCTGGGACGCAACACCGGGGAGCTGTTTTTT	CASSSLGRNTGELFF
NA	TRBJ2-7	NA	TRBV7-8	TGTGCCAGCAGCTTAGTGTTGCAGTCGGTCGAGCAGTACTTC	CASSLVLQSVEQYF
once	TRBJ2-1	NA	TRBV11-2	TGTGCCAGCAGCTCGATGGGTTTTCCCTCCTACAATGAGCAGTTCTTC	CASSSMGFPSYNEQFF
NA	TRBJ2-1	TRBD2	TRBV2	TGTGCCAGCACCCGAGGGCTAGCGGTGGGCTACAATGAGCAGTTCTTC	CASTRGLAVGYNEQFF
NA	TRBJ2-1	TRBD1	TRBV27	TGTGCCAGCAGTTTATGGTGGACAGGGAAAGGGAATGAGCAGTTCTTC	CASSLWWTGKGNEQFF
NA	TRBJ2-2	NA	TRBV18	TGTGCCAGCTCTTTCCGCGCCCAAGCCGGGGAGCTGTTTTTT	CASSFRAQAGELFF
NA	TRBJ2-1	TRBD2	TRBV11-2	TGTGCCAGCAGCCGGACTAGCGGGAGTAGGGACAATGAGCAGTTCTTC	CASSRTSGSRDNEQFF
few	TRBJ1-3	NA	TRBV28	TGTGCCAGCAGGGCCCCTGGAAACACCATATATTTT	CASRAPGNTIYF
NA	TRBJ2-1	TRBD2	TRBV5-6	TGTGCCAGCAGCTTAATTCGGGGCGGGAGCTACAATGAGCAGTTCTTC	CASSLIRGGSYNEQFF
NA	TRBJ1-1	NA	TRBV19	TGTGCCAGTAGTATTCGGGCGATTCAAATGAACACTGAAGCTTTCTTT	CASSIRAIQMNTEAFF
NA	TRBJ2-7	TRBD2	TRBV6-1	TGTGCCAGCATAAGGGGGACTAGCGGAGGCGAGCAGTACTTC	CASIRGTSGGEQYF